What follows are 26 T cell receptor beta chains derived from one specimen sequenced in a study of cytomegalovirus exposure and HLA in healthy donors. Method: immunoSEQ multiplex PCR; TCRdb's copy keeps in-frame clones and lacks some. The sample carries 100,000 to 150,000 clones, more than 75% recorded once. The sequenced sample consisted of PBMCs. These receptors all come from a woman aged 25 to 39 in good health and CMV-seronegative.

V and J are TRBV18 and TRBJ1-3, with TRBD1 matching over 9 bases. Per germline, CDR1 KGHSH and CDR2 LQKENI. This CDR3 is 17 amino acids long. The V and J ends lost 2 bases and 0 bases, in that order; junction bases with no gene match: 5. The CDR3 region is CASSPRQGETSGNTIYF. Written as DNA, the CDR3 is TGTGCCAGCTCACCAAGACAGGGGGAGACCTCTGGAAACACCATATATTTT.

The chain couples TRBV6-1 to TRBJ2-7, with a possible D match to TRBD1 (6 bases). The length of the CDR3 is 14 residues. Trimming cost V 7 bases and J 2 bases, with 15 bases left between them. Germline CDR1 is MNHNS and CDR2 is SASEGT. The CDR3 DNA sequence: TGTGCCAGCACCCAGACAGGCATTACCTACGAGCAGTACTTC. Protein sequence: CASTQTGITYEQYF.

J is TRBJ2-1 and V is TRBV9, with TRBD2 matching over 11 bases. The germline gives CDR1 SGDLS, CDR2 YYNGEE. The CDR3 consists of 15 residues. V shed 0 bases, J shed 10 bases, and the junction held 6 bases outside the gene matches. CDR3 DNA: TGTGCCAGCAGCGTAGGGACTAGCGGGCAAGCGGAGCAGTTCTTC. It encodes CASSVGTSGQAEQFF.

V usage is TRBV12-5 and J usage is TRBJ1-3; D is unclear. CDR3 length: 12 residues. The germline V gene has CDR1 LGHNT and CDR2 FRNRAP. V gave up 3 bases and J gave up 6 bases, with 6 bases separating them. The CDR3 is CASGFRLNTIYF. The CDR3, as DNA: TGTGCTAGTGGTTTTCGTTTAAACACCATATATTTT.

The rearrangement links TRBV5-1 to TRBJ2-5, with a tentative D call TRBD1 (6 bases). The V end lost 0 bases, the J end lost 4 bases, and 10 bases lay between the germline ends. Germline V gene data show CDR1 as SGHRS and CDR2 as YFSETQ. This CDR3 has 14 residues. For the CDR3, the DNA is TGCGCCAGCAGCTTGGGTGGGGGCGCAGAGACCCAGTACTTC. Protein sequence: CASSLGGGAETQYF.

The gene calls are TRBV10-1 and TRBJ2-5, with 7 bases matching TRBD1. Per the germline V gene, CDR1 is WNHNN and CDR2 is SYGVQD (reference sequence). Trimming cost V 3 bases and J 4 bases; bases outside gene matches: 5. The CDR3 consists of 14 residues. The CDR3 here is CASSDARGRETQYF. CDR3 coding DNA: TGCGCCAGCAGTGATGCCAGGGGGAGAGAGACCCAGTACTTC.

The chain carries TRBV10-3 and TRBJ1-1; no firm D call. With 2 bases removed from V and 1 base from J, the gap between germline ends came to 8 bases. Germline loops: CDR1 ENHRY, CDR2 SYGVKD. This CDR3 comprises 14 residues. This CDR3 reads CAISERQENTEAFF. CDR3 in DNA: TGTGCCATCAGTGAGAGGCAGGAGAACACTGAAGCTTTCTTT.

The V call is TRBV10-3, the J call TRBJ1-1; D remains ambiguous. Germline CDR1 reads ENHRY; CDR2 reads SYGVKD. The CDR3 loop spans 12 amino acids. The V and J ends lost 3 bases and 7 bases respectively, with 9 bases between them. CDR3 in amino acids: CAISDGEGEAFF. CDR3 nucleotide sequence: TGTGCCATCAGTGATGGCGAGGGTGAAGCTTTCTTT.

The chain couples TRBV6-1 to TRBJ1-4; 8 bases agree with TRBD1. This CDR3 is built from 15 residues. CDR1 and CDR2 (germline): MNHNS, SASEGT. The V and J ends lost 0 bases and 8 bases, in that order; junction bases with no gene match: 5. CDR3 amino acids: CASSEAQGAREKLFF. The CDR3 DNA is TGTGCCAGCAGTGAAGCGCAGGGGGCAAGGGAAAAACTGTTTTTT.

The DNA of the CDR3 is TGTGCCAGCAGCCCGACTAGTTCGGAGCAGTACTTC. Translating gives CASSPTSSEQYF. The chain carries TRBV6-5 and TRBJ2-7; TRBD2 is a possible D gene (6 bases). V was pared by 6 bases and J by 7 bases, with 13 bases between. Germline V gene sequence: CDR1 MNHEY, CDR2 SVGAGI. This CDR3 comprises 12 residues.

This sequence joins TRBV27 and TRBJ1-1; D is possibly TRBD1 (5 bases). This CDR3 contains 14 residues. V lost 3 bases and J lost 3, with 11 bases in between. Germline CDR1 is MNHEY and CDR2 is SMNVEV (reference sequence). The CDR3 DNA is TGTGCCAGCAGTTTCGGGCAAGGGGACACTGAAGCTTTCTTT. Translation: CASSFGQGDTEAFF.

The chain joins TRBV10-3 to TRBJ2-3; 7 bases are a match to TRBD2. The CDR3 is 15 amino acids. Germline CDR1 reads ENHRY; CDR2 reads SYGVKD. Trimming at V came to 0 bases and at J to 3 bases, leaving 3 bases not matched to a gene. CDR3 sequence (DNA): TGTGCCATCAGTGAGTCGGGACTAAGTACAGATACGCAGTATTTT. Amino acid sequence: CAISESGLSTDTQYF.

The rearrangement links TRBV6-6 to TRBJ1-1; a weak D match, TRBD1 (5 bases). There are 13 residues in the CDR3. The germline V gene encodes CDR1 MNHNY and CDR2 SVGAGI (reference sequence). Trimming took 6 bases from V and 6 from J, leaving 14 bases between them. Here the CDR3 reads CASSPPWGAEAFF. The CDR3 nucleotides read TGTGCCAGCAGCCCCCCATGGGGCGCTGAAGCTTTCTTT.

This clone was seen a handful of times. This chain links TRBV5-6 with TRBJ2-3; D is undetermined. V lost 4 bases to trimming and J lost 2 bases, with 5 bases between them. This CDR3 contains 12 residues. The germline V gene has CDR1 SGHDT and CDR2 YYEEEE. CDR3 region: CASSPSTDTQYF. Here the CDR3 DNA reads TGTGCCAGCAGCCCCTCCACAGATACGCAGTATTTT.

This chain's CDR3 is CASSPQGLAANTGELFF. CDR3 bases: TGTGCCAGCAGCCCTCAGGGGCTAGCGGCGAACACCGGGGAGCTGTTTTTT. The V gene is TRBV5-5, the J gene TRBJ2-2, with D possibly TRBD2 on 7 matching bases. Trimming left V 4 bases short and J 0 bases short, with 16 bases between. This CDR3 is built from 17 residues. Germline V lookup: CDR1 SGHKS, CDR2 YYEKEE (reference sequence).

The chain has TRBV15 and TRBJ2-3, with TRBD2 identical over 9 bases. Germline CDR1 LNHNV, CDR2 YYDKDF (reference sequence). The CDR3 consists of 15 residues. V dropped 0 bases and J dropped 5; count of bases not matched to a gene: 3. CDR3 nucleotides: TGTGCCACCAGCAGAGAGGCTAGCGGGGTAGATACGCAGTATTTT. The encoded protein is CATSREASGVDTQYF.

J is TRBJ2-2 and V is TRBV7-9; tentative D call: TRBD1 (7 bases). Germline-derived CDR1 and CDR2 are SEHNR and FQNEAQ (reference sequence). CDR3 size: 17 residues. V lost 3 bases, J lost 4 bases, and 18 bases lay in between. CDR3 DNA sequence: TGTGCCAGCAGCTTGCAGCAGACAGGGAGGTCCACCGGGGAGCTGTTTTTT. It specifies CASSLQQTGRSTGELFF.

The rearrangement links TRBV12-5 to TRBJ1-3, with D unresolved. Per the germline V gene, CDR1 is LGHNT and CDR2 is FRNRAP. The CDR3 has 16 residues. V was trimmed by 6 bases and J by 8 bases, leaving 23 bases between them. The CDR3 region has the DNA TGTGCTAGTGGGTGGGCCTCGGGATATCTAATAGACACCATATATTTT. Its translation: CASGWASGYLIDTIYF.

This chain joins TRBV18 and TRBJ1-1, with D possibly matching TRBD1 (6 bases). Deletions cut 2 bases from V and 0 bases from J, with 13 bases between. Germline V lookup: CDR1 KGHSH, CDR2 LQKENI. The CDR3 totals 16 residues. Written as DNA, the CDR3 is TGTGCCAGCTCACCAGGGCAGGGGACCATGAACACTGAAGCTTTCTTT. Amino acid sequence: CASSPGQGTMNTEAFF.

The J gene is TRBJ1-2, the V gene TRBV29-1, with 10 bases matching TRBD1. J was trimmed by 0 bases and V by 6 bases; bases with no gene match: 4. Germline V gives CDR1 SQVTM, CDR2 ANQGSEA. This CDR3 is 14 amino acids long. Written as DNA, the CDR3 is TGCAGCGTCCCGGACAGGGGGACTAACTATGGCTACACCTTC. This codes for CSVPDRGTNYGYTF.

V and J are TRBV14 and TRBJ2-1; 9 nucleotides agree with TRBD2. V lost 4 bases and J lost 2; bases outside the gene matches: 3. Germline V gene lookup returns CDR1 SGHDN and CDR2 FVKESK. The CDR3 covers 15 residues. The CDR3 spells CASSRIAGAYNEQFF. CDR3 sequence (DNA): TGTGCCAGCAGCCGTATAGCGGGGGCCTACAATGAGCAGTTCTTC.

This CDR3 is CASSPGFPILWEDNSPLHF. The CDR3 nucleotides are TGTGCCAGCAGCCCCGGATTCCCTATACTATGGGAGGATAATTCACCCCTCCACTTT. This chain joins TRBV11-2 and TRBJ1-6; D is unresolved. V lost 5 bases and J lost 5, with 25 bases in between. Germline V gene data show CDR1 as SGHAT and CDR2 as FQNNGV. The CDR3 consists of 19 residues.

V gene TRBV6-5 combines with J gene TRBJ1-5, with 8 bases identical to TRBD1. V trimming: 6 bases; J trimming: 6 bases; junction bases outside the gene matches: 4. Germline CDR1 MNHEY, CDR2 SVGAGI. The CDR3 spans 13 residues. The CDR3 nucleotides are TGTGCCAGCAGGACAGGGGTAGGTCAGCCCCAGCATTTT. Translating gives CASRTGVGQPQHF.

The rearrangement uses TRBV10-2 and TRBJ1-1, with D hard to call. From germline, CDR1 is WSHSY and CDR2 SAAADI. This CDR3 contains 13 residues. V was trimmed by 0 bases and J by 1 base, leaving 3 bases between them. The CDR3, as DNA: TGCGCCAGCAGTGAGTCGAGGAACACTGAAGCTTTCTTT. This codes for CASSESRNTEAFF.

The chain employs TRBV30 and TRBJ2-1; 12 bases map to TRBD2. Germline lookup yields CDR1 GTSNPN and CDR2 SVGIG (reference sequence). This CDR3 has 19 residues. V lost 0 bases to trimming and J lost 5 bases; unmatched junction nucleotides: 14. The CDR3 coding sequence is TGTGCCTGGAGTGTACGGAGGGCTAGCGGGGGGGCCTACGACAATGAGCAGTTCTTC. This translates into CAWSVRRASGGAYDNEQFF.

The chain links TRBV5-1 to TRBJ1-1; D is undetermined. This CDR3 is built from 14 residues. Germline V gene sequence: CDR1 SGHRS, CDR2 YFSETQ. The V end lost 0 bases, the J end lost 1 base, and 7 bases lay between the germline ends. The CDR3 loop is CASSLELKNTEAFF. The CDR3 DNA sequence: TGCGCCAGCAGCTTGGAACTGAAGAACACTGAAGCTTTCTTT.